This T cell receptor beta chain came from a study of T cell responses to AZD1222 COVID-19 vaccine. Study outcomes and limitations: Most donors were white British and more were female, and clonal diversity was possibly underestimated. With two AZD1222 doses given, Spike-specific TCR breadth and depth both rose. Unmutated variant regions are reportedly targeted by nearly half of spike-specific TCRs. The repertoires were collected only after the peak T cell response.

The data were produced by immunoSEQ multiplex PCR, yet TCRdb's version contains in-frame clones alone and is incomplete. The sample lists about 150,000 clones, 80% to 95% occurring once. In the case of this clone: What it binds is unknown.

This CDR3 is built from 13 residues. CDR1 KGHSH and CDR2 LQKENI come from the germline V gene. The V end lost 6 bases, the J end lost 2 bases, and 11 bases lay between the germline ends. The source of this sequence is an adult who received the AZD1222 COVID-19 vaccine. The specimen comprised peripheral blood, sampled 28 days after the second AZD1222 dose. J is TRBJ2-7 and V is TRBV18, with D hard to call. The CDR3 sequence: CASSQAETYEQYF. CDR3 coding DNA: TGTGCCAGCTCTCAGGCGGAAACCTACGAGCAGTACTTC. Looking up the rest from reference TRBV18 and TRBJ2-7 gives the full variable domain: NAGVMQNPRHLVRRRGQEARLRCSPMKGHSHVYWYRQLPEEGLKFMVYLQKENIIDESGMPKERFSAEFPKEGPSILRIQQVVRGDSAAYFCASSQAETYEQYFGPGTRLTVT.